Listed below are T cell receptor beta chains from one sample, sequenced in a study of molecular identifiers for immune sequencing clone quantification. TCRdb analysed the PCR reads with MiXCR anew, one entry per CDR3 protein. The repertoire consists of about 320,000 distinct CDR3 sequences, with about 22% occurring once and the leading ten covering approximately 0.84%. The sequenced sample was naive CD8+ T cells from blood, with Jurkat cell RNA spiked in. These receptors came from a human donor in good health. Some libraries in this study had Jurkat cell RNA spiked in. The CDR3 runs from the conserved cysteine through the conserved F or W. The order of the fields is J gene, clone size, V gene, D gene, CDR3 protein, CDR3 DNA. A D gene is named only where the DNA matches it firmly. Size values are once, few and many counts, or a class for expanded clones, and some rows have none.

>TRBJ2-1|few|TRBV29-1|.
CSVEGAMEQFF
TGCAGCGTTGAAGGGGCCATGGAGCAGTTCTTC
>TRBJ2-7|few|TRBV27|TRBD1
CASSLSGTEYEQYF
TGTGCCAGCAGTTTATCCGGGACAGAATACGAGCAGTACTTC
>TRBJ2-5|many|TRBV29-1|.
CSVEGNEETQYF
TGCAGCGTTGAGGGCAACGAAGAGACCCAGTACTTC
>TRBJ2-7|many|TRBV4-3|TRBD1
CASSQHPGQGTYEQYF
TGCGCCAGCAGCCAGCACCCGGGACAGGGGACCTACGAGCAGTACTTC
>TRBJ2-3|few|TRBV12-3/TRBV12-4|.
CATSPWGQGRTDTQYF
TGTGCCACCTCTCCCTGGGGGCAGGGGCGCACAGATACGCAGTATTTT
>TRBJ2-5|many|TRBV12-3/TRBV12-4|TRBD1
CASSSAGTGETQYF
TGTGCCAGCAGCTCTGCGGGGACAGGGGAGACCCAGTACTTC
>TRBJ2-7|many|TRBV7-8|.
CASSLVPYNEQYF
TGTGCCAGCAGCTTAGTACCGTATAACGAGCAGTACTTC
>TRBJ1-5|.|TRBV15|.
CATHDGVLRQSNQPQHF
TGTGCCACCCACGACGGGGTATTGCGGCAGAGCAATCAGCCCCAGCATTTT
>TRBJ1-5|.|TRBV20-1|TRBD1
CSARSGQVNQPQHF
TGCAGTGCTAGGTCGGGACAGGTCAATCAGCCCCAGCATTTT
>TRBJ1-3|few|TRBV11-2|.
CASSPAASSGSTIYF
TGTGCCAGCAGCCCTGCGGCCTCCTCTGGAAGCACCATATATTTT
>TRBJ1-4|many|TRBV7-9|.
CASSGGGGHEKLFF
TGTGCCAGCAGCGGCGGTGGGGGGCACGAAAAACTGTTTTTT
>TRBJ2-3|.|TRBV6-2/TRBV6-3|.
CASSPQGIRPSDTQYF
TGTGCCAGCAGTCCACAGGGCATCAGGCCGTCAGATACGCAGTATTTT
>TRBJ2-1|many|TRBV7-6|TRBD1
CASSPPLDRIDNEQFF
TGTGCCAGCAGCCCACCGTTGGACAGGATCGACAATGAGCAGTTCTTC
>TRBJ2-5|few|TRBV10-2|TRBD2
CASSAALGLASETQYF
TGCGCCAGCAGCGCGGCTCTTGGACTAGCCTCAGAGACCCAGTACTTC
>TRBJ1-1|many|TRBV9|.
CASSVEGDTGMNTEAFF
TGTGCCAGCAGCGTAGAGGGGGATACAGGCATGAACACTGAAGCTTTCTTT
>TRBJ2-3|many|TRBV6-2/TRBV6-3|.
CASPPLGGESTDTQYF
TGTGCCAGCCCCCCTTTGGGCGGGGAAAGCACAGATACGCAGTATTTT
>TRBJ1-4|many|TRBV11-2|.
CASSVDGGSLNEKLFF
TGTGCCAGCAGCGTAGATGGTGGCAGCCTAAATGAAAAACTGTTTTTT
>TRBJ2-7|few|TRBV4-1|TRBD1
CASSPRRPGQGVYEQYF
TGCGCCAGCAGCCCGCGAAGGCCTGGACAGGGGGTCTACGAGCAGTACTTC
>TRBJ2-1|many|TRBV14|TRBD2
CASSPQGLAGVLEQFF
TGTGCCAGCAGCCCTCAAGGACTAGCGGGAGTTCTTGAGCAGTTCTTC
>TRBJ2-6|many|TRBV5-4|.
CASSLVGQRVPGANVLTF
TGTGCCAGCAGCTTGGTAGGACAGCGGGTCCCTGGGGCCAACGTCCTGACTTTC
>TRBJ2-3|many|TRBV2|TRBD1
CASSWDRTSDTQYF
TGTGCCAGCAGTTGGGACAGGACGTCAGATACGCAGTATTTT
>TRBJ2-3|many|TRBV5-6|.
CASSLPRNTDTQYF
TGTGCCAGCAGCTTGCCCAGGAACACAGATACGCAGTATTTT
>TRBJ1-2|.|TRBV4-3|TRBD1
CASSQDGSEGAYGYTF
TGCGCCAGCAGCCAAGACGGATCAGAGGGGGCGTATGGCTACACCTTC
>TRBJ1-2|many|TRBV10-3|.
CAISGGQFYTF
TGTGCCATCAGTGGTGGACAATTCTACACCTTC
>TRBJ2-7|.|TRBV4-3|TRBD2
CASSQEELAGGYEQYF
TGCGCCAGCAGCCAAGAGGAGCTAGCGGGGGGCTACGAGCAGTACTTC
>TRBJ2-7|many|TRBV30|.
CAWSNSPVLVGYEQYF
TGTGCCTGGAGTAATTCACCTGTACTAGTGGGCTACGAGCAGTACTTC
>TRBJ2-3|.|TRBV18|.
CASSATSSFTDTQYF
TGTGCCAGCTCAGCCACGTCTAGTTTCACAGATACGCAGTATTTT
>TRBJ1-4|.|TRBV6-6|.
CASSHFVGEKLFF
TGTGCCAGCAGCCATTTCGTTGGAGAAAAACTGTTTTTT
>TRBJ1-2|many|TRBV7-9|.
CASSPGRVGYGYTF
TGTGCCAGCAGCCCGGGCAGGGTGGGCTATGGCTACACCTTC
>TRBJ2-7|many|TRBV4-3|.
CASSQDSGVMGYEQYF
TGCGCCAGCAGCCAAGATTCAGGGGTAATGGGCTACGAGCAGTACTTC
>TRBJ2-7|many|TRBV6-6|.
CASSYVGAGEQYF
TGTGCCAGCAGTTACGTGGGGGCTGGCGAGCAGTACTTC
>TRBJ2-3|many|TRBV24-1|TRBD2
CATSDFTSGSVDTQYF
TGTGCCACCAGTGATTTTACTAGCGGGAGCGTAGATACGCAGTATTTT
>TRBJ2-7|once|TRBV10-3|.
CAIKAPGDSYEQYF
TGTGCCATCAAGGCCCCCGGGGACTCCTACGAGCAGTACTTC
>TRBJ2-7|many|TRBV6-5|.
CASSYSGGADEQYF
TGTGCCAGCAGTTACTCTGGGGGGGCGGACGAGCAGTACTTC
>TRBJ2-2|many|TRBV6-2/TRBV6-3|TRBD1
CASSYSSGTGVANTGELFF
TGTGCCAGCAGTTACAGTTCCGGGACAGGGGTGGCGAACACCGGGGAGCTGTTTTTT
>TRBJ2-7|many|TRBV5-5|.
CASSGGGQIPPYEQYF
TGTGCCAGCAGCGGAGGGGGACAAATCCCACCCTACGAGCAGTACTTC
>TRBJ2-5|many|TRBV4-3|.
CASSQDRYQETQYF
TGCGCCAGCAGCCAAGATCGGTACCAAGAGACCCAGTACTTC
>TRBJ2-7|.|TRBV7-9|.
CASSLGRRTDEIEQYF
TGTGCCAGCAGCCTAGGGCGGAGGACCGACGAGATCGAGCAGTACTTC
>TRBJ2-1|many|TRBV6-5|TRBD2
CASSGGGGRNEQFF
TGTGCCAGCAGCGGGGGAGGCGGGAGGAATGAGCAGTTCTTC
>TRBJ1-1|few|TRBV7-9|.
CASTQGTEAFF
TGTGCCAGCACCCAGGGTACTGAAGCTTTCTTT
>TRBJ2-7|many|TRBV28|.
CASSFSLRDEQYF
TGTGCCAGCAGTTTTAGCCTGAGGGACGAGCAGTACTTC
>TRBJ1-1|few|TRBV19|.
CASSIPRLNTEAFF
TGTGCCAGTAGTATTCCCCGGTTGAACACTGAAGCTTTCTTT
>TRBJ2-7|.|TRBV19|TRBD2
CASSALLAAIYEQYF
TGTGCCAGTAGTGCCCTGCTAGCGGCGATCTACGAGCAGTACTTC
>TRBJ2-1|few|TRBV4-3|TRBD1
CASSQTRDRGLDEQFF
TGCGCCAGCAGCCAAACCCGGGACAGGGGCTTGGATGAGCAGTTCTTC
>TRBJ2-3|many|TRBV28|.
CASSSQGPTDTQYF
TGTGCCAGCAGTTCCCAAGGACCCACAGATACGCAGTATTTT
>TRBJ2-5|many|TRBV29-1|TRBD2
CSVERVRGVGSGIQETQYF
TGCAGCGTTGAGCGGGTTAGGGGAGTGGGTAGCGGGATACAAGAGACCCAGTACTTC
>TRBJ2-1|many|TRBV5-1|TRBD2
CASSSGGSAYNEQFF
TGCGCCAGCAGCTCAGGCGGGAGTGCCTACAATGAGCAGTTCTTC
>TRBJ2-3|many|TRBV7-2|.
CASSPKLGSGYTDTQYF
TGTGCCAGCAGCCCAAAACTGGGGAGCGGTTACACAGATACGCAGTATTTT
>TRBJ1-4|many|TRBV15|.
CATSPEPGEANEKLFF
TGTGCCACCAGCCCAGAACCAGGGGAGGCTAATGAAAAACTGTTTTTT
>TRBJ2-5|.|TRBV2|.
CASSELGDTQEAQYF
TGTGCCAGCAGTGAGCTCGGGGACACACAAGAGGCCCAGTACTTC
>TRBJ1-2|.|TRBV4-1|.
CASSQEVGANYGYTF
TGCGCCAGCAGCCAAGAAGTGGGGGCGAACTATGGCTACACCTTC
>TRBJ2-3|.|TRBV5-1|.
CASSLETSKIGTDTQYF
TGCGCCAGCAGCTTGGAAACCAGTAAGATTGGGACAGATACGCAGTATTTT
>TRBJ2-1|few|TRBV4-2|TRBD2
CASSQEWSGRALNEQFF
TGTGCCAGCAGCCAAGAATGGAGCGGGAGGGCCTTAAATGAGCAGTTCTTC
>TRBJ1-1|many|TRBV11-2|TRBD1
CASSLDGEAGGLNTEAFF
TGTGCCAGCAGCTTAGATGGGGAGGCAGGGGGATTGAACACTGAAGCTTTCTTT
>TRBJ2-3|many|TRBV7-2|TRBD2
CASRKRGGPTDTQYF
TGTGCCAGCAGGAAGCGGGGGGGCCCCACAGATACGCAGTATTTT